This T cell receptor beta chain stems from a study of tumor-infiltrating lymphocytes in primary liver carcinoma. With a constant-region primer, TCR beta cDNA was made from approximately 520 ng of total RNA. Each TCR beta library was derived from three nested multiplex PCR rounds that employed slightly modified ARM-PCR. Each of the first two PCR rounds ran nine to ten cycles with TRBV1-TRBV30 forward and C-beta reverse primers. TCRdb fed the multiplex PCR reads into MiXCR, producing one record per CDR3 protein. Of roughly 330,000 distinct CDR3 sequences listed, roughly 61% are singletons. Alongside blood RNA obtained from unsorted whole blood, germline DNA was also extracted. The CDR3 has 14 residues. Trimming stripped 2 bases from V and 1 base from J, with 8 bases between. This clonotype was recorded many times.

This receptor was identified in a man aged 40-55 years with primary liver carcinoma and hepatitis B virus infection. Sequencing was done on a sample of peripheral blood. The V call is TRBV12-3 or TRBV12-4, the J call TRBJ1-1; D ambiguous. CDR3 region: CASSLLPQNTEAFF. The CDR3 region has the DNA TGTGCCAGCAGTTTATTGCCCCAGAACACTGAAGCTTTCTTT.